The 19 T cell receptor beta chains presented below share a single source sample, sequenced in a study of PD-1 blockade in classical Hodgkin lymphoma. Some clones are missing from TCRdb's copy, which holds only in-frame ones; the method was immunoSEQ multiplex PCR. The profile shows 20,000 to 25,000 clones, about 71% of them singletons. No patient escaped relapse after autologous stem cell transplantation, and brentuximab vedotin exposure varied. This material consisted of peripheral blood mononuclear cells (PBMCs), taken at baseline. The receptors were gathered from a human donor with classical Hodgkin lymphoma.

The chain recombines TRBV19 with TRBJ2-7; no firm D call. The CDR3 covers 14 residues. Germline CDR1 LNHDA, CDR2 SQIVND (reference sequence). V lost 2 bases and J lost 4, with 12 bases in between. The CDR3 DNA follows: TGTGCCAGTAGTATACGAGGACCGATATACGAGCAGTACTTC. It encodes CASSIRGPIYEQYF.

The gene calls are TRBV5-4 and TRBJ1-1; the D gene is possibly TRBD1 (5 bases). V gave up 2 bases and J gave up 3 bases, with 14 bases separating them. This CDR3 is built from 15 residues. Germline V gives CDR1 SGHNT, CDR2 YYREEE (reference sequence). The CDR3 DNA reads TGTGCCAGCAGCTTACCTAATCTGGGGGACACTGAAGCTTTCTTT. Its protein is CASSLPNLGDTEAFF.

In nucleotides, the CDR3 is TGTGCCAGCAGTTTTTTCGGAGCTAGCGGGGGCTACGAGCAGTACTTC. It is translated as CASSFFGASGGYEQYF. J is TRBJ2-7 and V is TRBV27; 10 bases are shared with TRBD2. This CDR3 comprises 16 residues. Germline trimming cut 3 bases from V and 3 bases from J; bases unmatched to any gene: 8. Germline V CDR1 and CDR2: MNHEY, SMNVEV (reference sequence).

The gene calls are TRBV6-5 and TRBJ1-2; 7 bases are a match to TRBD1. The germline CDR1 and CDR2 sequences are MNHEY and SVGAGI. There are 13 residues in the CDR3. The ends lost 9 bases at V and 4 bases at J; junction bases unmatched: 8. This CDR3 reads CASQTGVGYGYTF. The CDR3 bases are TGTGCCAGTCAAACAGGGGTGGGCTATGGCTACACCTTC.

The chain uses TRBV5-8 and TRBJ2-1; 12 bases agree with TRBD2. CDR3 length equals 17 residues. Germline values: CDR1 SGHTS, CDR2 YDEGEE. With 3 bases clipped from V and 4 bases from J, the junction kept 8 bases outside the gene matches. The CDR3 nucleotides read TGTGCCAGCAGCTGGCATCGGACTAGCGGGAAGTACAATGAGCAGTTCTTC. Protein sequence: CASSWHRTSGKYNEQFF.

The chain links TRBV21-1 to TRBJ1-2. TRBV21-1 is given as a pseudogene. The CDR3 runs 16 residues. The DNA of the CDR3 is TGTGCCAGCAGCATTGAGGGAGCCGGGACTAACTATGGCTACACCTTC. Encoded protein: CASSIEGAGTNYGYTF.

This chain connects TRBV5-1 to TRBJ2-5; weak D call: TRBD1 (5 bases). CDR3 length: 14 residues. Germline V gene data show CDR1 as SGHRS and CDR2 as YFSETQ. V was clipped by 4 bases and J by 2 bases, with 12 bases between them. The CDR3 is CASSPTGSQETQYF. In nucleotides, the CDR3 is TGCGCCAGCAGCCCAACAGGCTCACAAGAGACCCAGTACTTC. Filled out from reference TRBV5-1 and TRBJ2-5, the complete variable domain reads KAGVTQTPRYLIKTRGQQVTLSCSPISGHRSVSWYQQTPGQGLQFLFEYFSETQRNKGNFPGRFSGRQFSNSRSEMNVSTLELGDSALYLCASSPTGSQETQYFGPGTRLLVL.

The chain carries TRBV29-1 and TRBJ1-2; 7 bases fit TRBD1. CDR3 length equals 15 residues. Germline CDR1 is SQVTM and CDR2 is ANQGSEA. The V and J ends lost 5 bases and 4 bases, in that order; junction bases with no gene match: 13. The CDR3 region is CSVPRQGGWGYGYTF. CDR3 sequence (DNA): TGCAGCGTTCCAAGACAGGGAGGGTGGGGCTATGGCTACACCTTC. The variable domain in full, with the rest retrieved from reference TRBV29-1 and TRBJ1-2, is SAVISQKPSRDICQRGTSLTIQCQVDSQVTMMFWYRQQPGQSLTLIATANQGSEATYESGFVIDKFPISRPNLTFSTLTVSNMSPEDSSIYLCSVPRQGGWGYGYTFGSGTRLTVV.

This sequence joins TRBV28 and TRBJ2-7; D perhaps matches TRBD1 (5 bases). V lost 5 bases and J lost 6, with 20 bases in between. Looked up from germline, CDR1 is MDHEN and CDR2 is SYDVKM. The CDR3 is 15 residues long. The DNA for the CDR3 is TGTGCCAGCAGTCCGGATTCAGGGATAAGGGCCGAGCAGTACGTC. Its translation: CASSPDSGIRAEQYV.

This clone was recorded only once. This chain connects TRBV18 to TRBJ2-7; D possibly corresponds to TRBD1 (6 bases). Trimming took 1 base from V and 6 from J, leaving 13 bases between them. CDR1 is KGHSH, CDR2 LQKENI, per germline. This CDR3 contains 14 residues. CDR3 region: CASSPRVIGGEQYF. The CDR3 bases are TGTGCCAGCTCACCACGGGTCATAGGGGGCGAGCAGTACTTC.

Concerning this clone itself: One end of the junction fails to match germline, which may point to a read error. The V gene is TRBV5-4, the J gene TRBJ2-3, with TRBD1 matching over 8 bases. Per the germline V gene, CDR1 is SGHNT and CDR2 is YYREEE (reference sequence). This CDR3 has 17 amino acids. CDR3 nucleotides: TGCGCCAGCAGCCAAGATGGTGCAGGGGGCGTTGCTGATACGCAGTATTTT. It encodes CASSQDGAGGVADTQYF.

This clone was counted between two and nine times. The chain has TRBV28 and TRBJ2-2; 9 bases line up with TRBD1. The CDR3 consists of 15 residues. V lost 6 bases, J lost 2 bases, and 4 bases stayed unmatched. Germline V CDR1 and CDR2: MDHEN, SYDVKM. The CDR3 protein is CASRRQGVNTGELFF. The CDR3 coding sequence is TGTGCCAGCAGGCGACAGGGGGTAAACACCGGGGAGCTGTTTTTT.

This clone was detected ten times or more. V is TRBV19 and J is TRBJ1-5, with D possibly matching TRBD1 (5 bases). Per the germline V gene, CDR1 is LNHDA and CDR2 is SQIVND (reference sequence). CDR3 length equals 14 residues. V lost 6 bases, J lost 6 bases, and 15 bases lay in between. CDR3 in amino acids: CASSLLDNGQPQHF. The CDR3 nucleotides are TGTGCCAGTAGCCTACTGGACAACGGTCAGCCCCAGCATTTT.

As concerns this clone: Other DNA sequences in this sample translate to the same CDR3. This chain uses TRBV4-3 with TRBJ2-3; D is possibly TRBD1 or TRBD2 (5 bases each). Between the trimmed V and J ends, which lost 0 bases and 2 bases, there was a span of 9 bases. This CDR3 has 15 residues. Per the germline V gene, CDR1 is LGHNA and CDR2 is YSLEER. The CDR3, as DNA: TGCGCCAGCAGCCAAGAGGGGACGGCCACAGATACGCAGTATTTT. This translates into CASSQEGTATDTQYF.

The chain employs TRBV28 and TRBJ2-7, with D perhaps matching TRBD1 (6 bases). The CDR3 length is 13 residues. The V end lost 2 bases, the J end lost 3 bases, and 8 bases lay between the germline ends. The germline V gene has CDR1 MDHEN and CDR2 SYDVKM. The CDR3 DNA reads as TGTGCCAGCAGTTTAGGACAGATCTACGAGCAGTACGTC. It codes for CASSLGQIYEQYV.

This sequence joins TRBV10-2 and TRBJ1-5, with 8 nucleotides matching TRBD1. V lost 9 bases to trimming and J lost 0 bases; unmatched junction nucleotides: 4. Germline assignment: CDR1 WSHSY and CDR2 SAAADI. The CDR3 covers 14 residues. The CDR3 DNA sequence: TGCGCCAGGGACAGGGAGGCTAGCAATCAGCCCCAGCATTTT. This codes for CARDREASNQPQHF.

This chain uses TRBV6-5 with TRBJ2-3; 14 bases line up with TRBD2. The CDR3 runs to 16 residues. Unmatched junction bases numbered 9, after V lost 4 bases and J lost 9 bases. Germline CDR1 and CDR2: MNHEY and SVGAGI. The DNA of the CDR3 is TGTGCCAGCAGTTCCGGGACTAGCGGGAGTACGGGCACGCAGTATTTT. Protein: CASSSGTSGSTGTQYF.

This clone was seen once. This CDR3 reads CATSTDRTRTDTQYF. CDR3 nucleotides: TGCGCCACCTCTACGGACAGGACTCGCACAGATACGCAGTATTTT. This rearrangement joins TRBV10-2 to TRBJ2-3; 7 bases fit TRBD1. This CDR3 spans 15 amino acids. The germline V gene has CDR1 WSHSY and CDR2 SAAADI. After removal of 10 bases from V and 1 base from J, the junction contained 11 bases not matched to a gene.

This clone showed up just once. V usage is TRBV7-3 and J usage is TRBJ2-5, with TRBD1 matching 9 bases. The CDR3 is 11 amino acids. V lost 8 bases to trimming and J lost 5 bases; unmatched junction nucleotides: 0. Germline assignment: CDR1 SGHTA and CDR2 FQGTGA. As DNA, the CDR3 is TGTGCCAGCGGGACAGGGGAGACCCAGTACTTC. It yields the protein CASGTGETQYF.